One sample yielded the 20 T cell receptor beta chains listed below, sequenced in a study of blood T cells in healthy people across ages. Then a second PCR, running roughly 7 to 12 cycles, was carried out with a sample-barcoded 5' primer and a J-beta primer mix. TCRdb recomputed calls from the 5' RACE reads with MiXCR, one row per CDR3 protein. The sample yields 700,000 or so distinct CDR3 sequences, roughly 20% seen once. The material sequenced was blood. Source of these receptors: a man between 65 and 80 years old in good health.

CDR3 sequence (DNA): TGTGCCAGCAGTGCCCCGTCGGGGGGCAACCGACAGTTCTTC. Translated, it gives CASSAPSGGNRQFF. The chain couples TRBV28 to TRBJ2-1, with D possibly being TRBD2 (7 bases). CDR1 is MDHEN and CDR2 is SYDVKM in the germline V gene. This CDR3 has 14 residues. Trimming shortened V by 5 bases and J by 13 bases, and 21 bases separated the two germline ends.

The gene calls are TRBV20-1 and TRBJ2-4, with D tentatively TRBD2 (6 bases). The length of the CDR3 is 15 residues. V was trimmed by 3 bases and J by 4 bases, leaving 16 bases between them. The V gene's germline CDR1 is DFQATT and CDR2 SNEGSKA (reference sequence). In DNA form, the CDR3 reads TGCAGTGCTAGCTTCTGGGATGGGACTAAAAACATTCAGTACTTC. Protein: CSASFWDGTKNIQYF.

The CDR3 sequence is CSGGGGLDYGYTF. CDR3 nucleotides: TGCAGCGGGGGAGGGGGGCTGGACTATGGCTACACCTTC. The gene calls are TRBV29-1 and TRBJ1-2; D perhaps matches TRBD1 (6 bases). Germline V gene data show CDR1 as SQVTM and CDR2 as ANQGSEA. This CDR3 contains 13 residues. V dropped 7 bases and J dropped 3 bases, with 15 bases sitting between them.

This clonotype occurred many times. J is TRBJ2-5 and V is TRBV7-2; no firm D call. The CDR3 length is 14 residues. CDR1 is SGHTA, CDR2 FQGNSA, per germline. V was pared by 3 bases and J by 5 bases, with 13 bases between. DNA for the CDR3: TGTGCCAGCAGCTTTAGGCAGGTGGTGGAGACCCAGTACTTC. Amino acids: CASSFRQVVETQYF.

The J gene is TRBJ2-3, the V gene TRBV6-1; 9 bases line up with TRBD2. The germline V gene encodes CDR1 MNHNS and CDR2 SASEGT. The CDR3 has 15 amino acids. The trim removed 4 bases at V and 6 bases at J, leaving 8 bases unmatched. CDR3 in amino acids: CASSGSGGMVDTQYF. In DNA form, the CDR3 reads TGTGCCAGCAGTGGTAGCGGGGGAATGGTGGATACGCAGTATTTT.

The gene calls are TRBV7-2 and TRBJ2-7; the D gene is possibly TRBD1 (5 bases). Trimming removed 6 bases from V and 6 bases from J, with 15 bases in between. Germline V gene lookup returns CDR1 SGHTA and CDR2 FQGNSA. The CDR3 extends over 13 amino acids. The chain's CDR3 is CASRRDPRGEQYF. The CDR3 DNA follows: TGTGCCAGCAGACGAGACCCTAGGGGCGAGCAGTACTTC.

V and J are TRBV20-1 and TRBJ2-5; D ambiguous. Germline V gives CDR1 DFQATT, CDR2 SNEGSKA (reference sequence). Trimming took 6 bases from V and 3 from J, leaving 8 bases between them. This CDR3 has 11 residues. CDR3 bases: TGCAGTGCAACCCCAGAAGAGACCCAGTACTTC. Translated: CSATPEETQYF.

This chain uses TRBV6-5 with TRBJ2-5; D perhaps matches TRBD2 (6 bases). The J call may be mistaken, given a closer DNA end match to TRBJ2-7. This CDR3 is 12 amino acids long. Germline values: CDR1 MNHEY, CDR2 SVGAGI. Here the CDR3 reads CASTGVGYEQYF. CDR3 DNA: TGTGCCAGCACGGGGGTTGGGTACGAGCAGTACTTC.

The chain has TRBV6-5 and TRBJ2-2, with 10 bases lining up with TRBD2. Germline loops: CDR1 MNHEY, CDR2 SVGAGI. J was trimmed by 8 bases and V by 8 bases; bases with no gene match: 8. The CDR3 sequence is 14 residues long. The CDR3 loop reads CASVGSGRKGELFF. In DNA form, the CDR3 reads TGTGCCAGCGTGGGTAGCGGGAGGAAGGGGGAGCTGTTTTTT.

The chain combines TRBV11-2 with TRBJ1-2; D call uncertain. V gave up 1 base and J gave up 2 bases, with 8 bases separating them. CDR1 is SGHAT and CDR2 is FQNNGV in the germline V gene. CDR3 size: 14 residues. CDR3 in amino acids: CASSLGVVNYGYTF. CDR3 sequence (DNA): TGTGCCAGCAGCTTAGGCGTCGTGAACTATGGCTACACCTTC. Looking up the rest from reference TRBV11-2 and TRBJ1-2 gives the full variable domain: EAGVAQSPRYKIIEKRQSVAFWCNPISGHATLYWYQQILGQGPKLLIQFQNNGVVDDSQLPKDRFSAERLKGVDSTLKIQPAKLEDSAVYLCASSLGVVNYGYTFGSGTRLTVV.

Here the CDR3 DNA reads TGCGCCAGCAGCTTGCTAGCGGGGCGGCCGGGCGAGCAGTACTTC. This translates into CASSLLAGRPGEQYF. This sequence joins TRBV5-1 and TRBJ2-7, with 9 positions matching TRBD2. The CDR3 loop spans 15 amino acids. V trimming: 1 base; J trimming: 6 bases; junction bases outside the gene matches: 8. Germline-derived CDR1 and CDR2 are SGHRS and YFSETQ.

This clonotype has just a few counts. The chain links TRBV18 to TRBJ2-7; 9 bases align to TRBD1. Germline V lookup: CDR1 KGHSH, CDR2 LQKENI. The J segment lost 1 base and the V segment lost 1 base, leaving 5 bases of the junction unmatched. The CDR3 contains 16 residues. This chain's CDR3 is CASSPLSGTGSYEQYF. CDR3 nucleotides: TGTGCCAGCTCACCACTATCCGGGACAGGGTCCTACGAGCAGTACTTC.

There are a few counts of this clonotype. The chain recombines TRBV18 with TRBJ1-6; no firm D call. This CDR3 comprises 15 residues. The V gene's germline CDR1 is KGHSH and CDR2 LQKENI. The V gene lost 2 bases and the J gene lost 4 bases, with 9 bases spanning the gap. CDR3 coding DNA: TGTGCCAGCTCACCAGCACGGAATTATAATTCACCCCTCCACTTT. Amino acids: CASSPARNYNSPLHF.

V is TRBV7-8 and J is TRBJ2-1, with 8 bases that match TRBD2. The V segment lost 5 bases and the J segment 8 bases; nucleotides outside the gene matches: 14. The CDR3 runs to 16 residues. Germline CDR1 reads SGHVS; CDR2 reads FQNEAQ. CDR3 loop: CASSIRTSNLQDEQFF. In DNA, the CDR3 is TGTGCCAGCAGCATTCGGACTAGCAACCTCCAAGATGAGCAGTTCTTC. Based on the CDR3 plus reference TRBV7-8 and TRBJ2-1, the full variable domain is GAGVSQSPRYKVAKRGQDVALRCDPISGHVSLFWYQQALGQGPEFLTYFQNEAQLDKSGLPSDRFFAERPEGSVSTLKIQRTQQEDSAVYLCASSIRTSNLQDEQFFGPGTRLTVL.

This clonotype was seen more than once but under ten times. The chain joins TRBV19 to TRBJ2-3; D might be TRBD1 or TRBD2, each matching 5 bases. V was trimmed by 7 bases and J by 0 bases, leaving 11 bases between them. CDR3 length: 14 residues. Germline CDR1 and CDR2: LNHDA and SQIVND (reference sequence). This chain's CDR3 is CASTPGRSTDTQYF. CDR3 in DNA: TGTGCCAGTACACCGGGACGGAGCACAGATACGCAGTATTTT. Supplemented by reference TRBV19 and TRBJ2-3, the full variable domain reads DGGITQSPKYLFRKEGQNVTLSCEQNLNHDAMYWYRQDPGQGLRLIYYSQIVNDFQKGDIAEGYSVSREKKESFPLTVTSAQKNPTAFYLCASTPGRSTDTQYFGPGTRLTVL.

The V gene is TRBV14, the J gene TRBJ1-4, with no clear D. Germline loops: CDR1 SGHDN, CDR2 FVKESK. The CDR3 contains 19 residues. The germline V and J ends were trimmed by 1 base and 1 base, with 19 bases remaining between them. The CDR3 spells CASSQVVAGTPGTNEKLFF. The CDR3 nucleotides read TGTGCCAGCAGCCAAGTAGTGGCGGGAACCCCGGGAACTAATGAAAAACTGTTTTTT.

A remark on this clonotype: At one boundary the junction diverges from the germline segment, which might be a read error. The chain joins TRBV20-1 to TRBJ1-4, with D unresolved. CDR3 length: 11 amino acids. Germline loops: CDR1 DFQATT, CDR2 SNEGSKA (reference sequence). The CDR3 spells CRGGSNEKLFF. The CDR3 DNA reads TGCAGAGGAGGGTCTAATGAAAAGCTGTTTTTT.

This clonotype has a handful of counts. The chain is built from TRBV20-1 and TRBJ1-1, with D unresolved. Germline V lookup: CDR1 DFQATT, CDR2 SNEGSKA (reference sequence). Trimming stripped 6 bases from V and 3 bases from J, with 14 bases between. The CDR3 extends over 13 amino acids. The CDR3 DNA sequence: TGCAGTGCCAGTCTGCGACGGGACACTGAAGCTTTCTTT. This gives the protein CSASLRRDTEAFF.

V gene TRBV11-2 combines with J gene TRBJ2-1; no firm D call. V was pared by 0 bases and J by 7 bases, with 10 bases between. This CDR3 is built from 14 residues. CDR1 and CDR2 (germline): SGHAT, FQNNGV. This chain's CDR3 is CASSLDRFINEQFF. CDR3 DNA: TGTGCCAGCAGCTTAGATCGGTTTATTAATGAGCAGTTCTTC.

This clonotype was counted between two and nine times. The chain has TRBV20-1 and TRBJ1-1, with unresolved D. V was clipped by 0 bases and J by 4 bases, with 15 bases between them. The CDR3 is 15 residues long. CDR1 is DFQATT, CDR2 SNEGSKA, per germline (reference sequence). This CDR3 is CSARDPKVGSTEAFF. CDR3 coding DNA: TGCAGTGCTAGAGATCCGAAGGTGGGATCCACTGAAGCTTTCTTT.